A selection of T cell receptor beta chains follows, all from one sample in a study of blood T cell repertoires in COVID-19. Libraries were prepared by immunoSEQ multiplex PCR; TCRdb keeps only in-frame clonotypes and omits some of them. The sample yields about 58,000 clones, approximately 89% seen once. Sample: peripheral blood. These receptor sequences come from a woman aged 55-69 years with active COVID-19. The CDR3 runs from the conserved cysteine through the conserved F or W. D genes are given only for firm matches. Expanded clones are given a class, and other clones once, few, many or no size at all.

size: -
D: -
V: TRBV6-5
J: TRBJ1-1
DNA: TGTGCCAGCAGCATCCGACAGAGGGGGACTGAAGCTTTCTTT
CDR3: CASSIRQRGTEAFF

size: once
D: -
V: TRBV5-8
J: TRBJ1-5
DNA: TGTGCCAGCAGCTCGCGCCTAGGTGGGAATCAGCCCCAGCATTTT
CDR3: CASSSRLGGNQPQHF

size: -
D: -
V: TRBV9
J: TRBJ2-7
DNA: TGTGCCAGCAGCCCCCGACTGAACCACTACGAGCAGTACTTC
CDR3: CASSPRLNHYEQYF

size: -
D: -
V: TRBV6-5
J: TRBJ1-6
DNA: TGTGCCAGCAGTTACGGGGGCAGCGCTGGGGATTCACCCCTCCACTTT
CDR3: CASSYGGSAGDSPLHF

size: -
D: -
V: TRBV10-3
J: TRBJ1-1
DNA: TGTGCCATCAGGCAGGGTCTTGAGAACACTGAAGCTTTCTTT
CDR3: CAIRQGLENTEAFF

size: -
D: -
V: TRBV18
J: TRBJ1-1
DNA: TGTGCCAGCTCACTCCAGGGGCTGGGCACTGAAGCTTTCTTT
CDR3: CASSLQGLGTEAFF

size: -
D: -
V: TRBV5-8
J: TRBJ1-2
DNA: TGTGCCAGCAGCATCCCAGGGGATGGCTACACCTTC
CDR3: CASSIPGDGYTF

size: -
D: -
V: TRBV6-5
J: TRBJ2-3
DNA: TGTGCCAGCAGCTCTGGGCTGGCAAGCGGAGATACGCAGTATTTT
CDR3: CASSSGLASGDTQYF

size: -
D: -
V: TRBV6-5
J: TRBJ1-6
DNA: TGTGCCAGCAGTCCTACGGTTTTTTCACCCCTCCACTTT
CDR3: CASSPTVFSPLHF

size: once
D: TRBD2
V: TRBV28
J: TRBJ2-1
DNA: TGTGCCAGCAGTTTACGGGGGGGCCTGACTGAGCAGTTCTTC
CDR3: CASSLRGGLTEQFF

size: -
D: TRBD1
V: TRBV19
J: TRBJ2-2
DNA: TGTGCCAGTTCAGACAGGGCGAACACCGGGGAGCTGTTTTTT
CDR3: CASSDRANTGELFF

size: -
D: -
V: TRBV4-1
J: TRBJ2-3
DNA: TGCGCCAGCAGCCAAGAGGGCGCAGAGACAGATACGCAGTATTTT
CDR3: CASSQEGAETDTQYF

size: -
D: -
V: TRBV6-1
J: TRBJ1-4
DNA: TGTGCCAGCAGTGAAGCCCGCGGAGGAAAACTGTTTTTT
CDR3: CASSEARGGKLFF

size: -
D: -
V: TRBV28
J: TRBJ2-6
DNA: TGTGCCAGCAGTTTTAGAGGTGGGGCCAACGTCCTGACTTTC
CDR3: CASSFRGGANVLTF

size: -
D: TRBD2
V: TRBV9
J: TRBJ2-2
DNA: TGTGCCAGCAGCGTAGGAAGAAGCGGGGGGCATCGGGAGCTGTTTTTT
CDR3: CASSVGRSGGHRELFF

size: -
D: -
V: TRBV14
J: TRBJ1-6
DNA: TGTGCCAGCAGCCAAGAGGTTGAGAATTCACCCCTCCACTTT
CDR3: CASSQEVENSPLHF

size: -
D: -
V: TRBV6-5
J: TRBJ1-1
DNA: TGTGCCAGCAGTTATACCAGGACGGGGACTGAAGCTTTCTTT
CDR3: CASSYTRTGTEAFF

size: -
D: -
V: TRBV7-2
J: TRBJ2-3
DNA: TGTGCCAGCAGCCCCGGACTGGATACGCAGTATTTT
CDR3: CASSPGLDTQYF

size: -
D: TRBD1
V: TRBV5-1
J: TRBJ2-3
DNA: TGCGCCAGCAGCTCAGGCAGGGGGCAGTCAGATACGCAGTATTTT
CDR3: CASSSGRGQSDTQYF

size: -
D: TRBD1
V: TRBV29-1
J: TRBJ2-7
DNA: TGCAGCGTTGACGGTGGGACAGACTACGAGCAGTACTTC
CDR3: CSVDGGTDYEQYF

size: -
D: TRBD1
V: TRBV19
J: TRBJ1-2
DNA: TGTGCCAGTAACTCGGACAGGGCTCACGGCTACACCTTC
CDR3: CASNSDRAHGYTF

size: -
D: TRBD1
V: TRBV2
J: TRBJ1-5
DNA: TGTGCCAGCAGTGAAGCATCGAGGACAGGGGTTCAGCCCCAGCATTTT
CDR3: CASSEASRTGVQPQHF

size: -
D: -
V: TRBV5-4
J: TRBJ2-1
DNA: TGTGCCAGCAGCCCAGTAGGATGGCGGAATAACAATGAGCAGTTCTTC
CDR3: CASSPVGWRNNNEQFF

size: -
D: -
V: TRBV5-1
J: TRBJ1-2
DNA: TGCGCCAGCAGCCCAGACAGCAACTATGGCTACACCTTC
CDR3: CASSPDSNYGYTF

size: -
D: TRBD1
V: TRBV9
J: TRBJ1-2
DNA: TGTGCCAGCAGCGGAGGGGGCGACCGGAGGTACTATGGCTACACCTTC
CDR3: CASSGGGDRRYYGYTF

size: -
D: -
V: TRBV28
J: TRBJ1-5
DNA: TGTGCCAGCTCAGGACCCAGGGTAAATCAGCCCCAGCATTTT
CDR3: CASSGPRVNQPQHF

size: -
D: TRBD2
V: TRBV6-5
J: TRBJ2-7
DNA: TGTGCCAGCAGAATAGCGGGGGGACACTACGAGCAGTACTTC
CDR3: CASRIAGGHYEQYF

size: -
D: -
V: TRBV2
J: TRBJ2-3
DNA: TGTGCCAGCAGACGGACAGGGAGGGATGGTACGCAGTATTTT
CDR3: CASRRTGRDGTQYF

size: -
D: -
V: TRBV18
J: TRBJ1-2
DNA: TGTGCCAGCTCACCAACCGGGTCCGAAAAAGGCTACACCTTC
CDR3: CASSPTGSEKGYTF

size: -
D: -
V: TRBV6-5
J: TRBJ2-5
DNA: TGTGCCAGCCAGGGATACGGGTACCAAGAGACCCAGTACTTC
CDR3: CASQGYGYQETQYF

size: -
D: TRBD1
V: TRBV19
J: TRBJ1-5
DNA: TGTGCCAGTAGGTCCCAGGGGGCGAATCAGCCCCAGCATTTT
CDR3: CASRSQGANQPQHF

size: -
D: -
V: TRBV6-5
J: TRBJ2-3
DNA: TGTGCCAGCAGTTACTCGAGAGGAGATACGCAGTATTTT
CDR3: CASSYSRGDTQYF

size: few
D: TRBD1
V: TRBV27
J: TRBJ1-1
DNA: TGTGCCAGCAGTCCCCGGACAGGGGCTATGAACACTGAAGCTTTCTTT
CDR3: CASSPRTGAMNTEAFF

size: -
D: -
V: TRBV3-1/TRBV3-2
J: TRBJ2-5
DNA: TGTGCCAGCAGCCAAGGGGCTAGCGTGGAGACCCAGTACTTC
CDR3: CASSQGASVETQYF

size: -
D: TRBD1
V: TRBV5-4
J: TRBJ1-2
DNA: TGTGCCAGCACCCCTGGTAAGACAGGGTGGGATGGCTACACCTTC
CDR3: CASTPGKTGWDGYTF

size: -
D: -
V: TRBV19
J: TRBJ2-2
DNA: TGTGCCAGTAGTATCCCCCGACAGCCCACCGGGGAGCTGTTTTTT
CDR3: CASSIPRQPTGELFF

size: -
D: TRBD1
V: TRBV6-5
J: TRBJ2-7
DNA: TGTGCCAGCTGGGGTTTGGGACAGGGGAAGTACGAGCAGTACTTC
CDR3: CASWGLGQGKYEQYF

size: -
D: -
V: TRBV6-2/TRBV6-3
J: TRBJ2-4
DNA: TGTGCCAGCAGTTACTCGGGGGTGGAGGGAAGCATTCAGTACTTC
CDR3: CASSYSGVEGSIQYF

size: once
D: -
V: TRBV7-3
J: TRBJ2-1
DNA: TGTGCCAGCAGCCTCGGGGGAAGTGGACCCTACAATGAGCAGTTCTTC
CDR3: CASSLGGSGPYNEQFF

size: -
D: TRBD2
V: TRBV7-2
J: TRBJ2-1
DNA: TGTGCCAGCAAATTATCTAGCGGGGGGAGGGATGAGCAGTTCTTC
CDR3: CASKLSSGGRDEQFF

size: -
D: -
V: TRBV7-3
J: TRBJ2-2
DNA: TGTGCCAGCAGCTTATCGGGGGGCTCCCAGTTTACCGGGGAGCTGTTTTTT
CDR3: CASSLSGGSQFTGELFF

size: -
D: -
V: TRBV21-1
J: TRBJ2-4
DNA: TGTGCCAGCAGCAAAGAACAGCTCAAAAACATTCAGTACTTC
CDR3: CASSKEQLKNIQYF

size: -
D: -
V: TRBV3-1/TRBV3-2
J: TRBJ1-2
DNA: TGTGCCAGCAGCCAAGCCATCAGCTATGGCTACACCTTC
CDR3: CASSQAISYGYTF

size: -
D: -
V: TRBV1
J: TRBJ2-3
DNA: TGCACCAGCAGCCAAGCCACAGGGGATACGCAGTATTTT
CDR3: CTSSQATGDTQYF

size: -
D: TRBD1
V: TRBV6-6
J: TRBJ2-7
DNA: TGTGCCAGCAGTTACTCGAGGGGACAGGGTTCCCACGAGCAGTACTTC
CDR3: CASSYSRGQGSHEQYF

size: -
D: -
V: TRBV5-1
J: TRBJ2-3
DNA: TGCGCCAGCCGTACACACGGTCTTGAGGCCGGGGATACGCAGTATTTT
CDR3: CASRTHGLEAGDTQYF

size: -
D: -
V: TRBV28
J: TRBJ2-5
DNA: TGTGCCAGCACCTCAGCGAAGACCCAGTACTTC
CDR3: CASTSAKTQYF

size: -
D: -
V: TRBV5-6
J: TRBJ1-6
DNA: TGTGCCAGCAGCCAGAACACAGCCTCCTATAATTCACCCCTCCACTTT
CDR3: CASSQNTASYNSPLHF